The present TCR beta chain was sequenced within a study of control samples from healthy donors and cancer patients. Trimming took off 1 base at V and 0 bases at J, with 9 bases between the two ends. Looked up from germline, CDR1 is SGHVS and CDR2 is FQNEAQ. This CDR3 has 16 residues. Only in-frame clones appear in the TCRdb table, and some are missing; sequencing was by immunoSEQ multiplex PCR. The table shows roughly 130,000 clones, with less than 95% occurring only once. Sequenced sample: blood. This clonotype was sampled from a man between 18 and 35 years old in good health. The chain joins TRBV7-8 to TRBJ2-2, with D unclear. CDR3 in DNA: TGTGCCAGCAGCTTAGGTCATCAAACGAACACCGGGGAGCTGTTTTTT. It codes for CASSLGHQTNTGELFF.